The sequence of this T cell receptor beta chain was determined in a study of T cell repertoires in cytomegalovirus infection (dated by TCRdb to between 2018 and 2021). Background on the whole study: Recently identified HLA-C-restricted CMV epitopes, whose presentation resists viral immunomodulation, were targeted by peptide stimulations together with well-studied HLA-B-restricted epitopes. Because public TCR beta signatures pointed to carriage of CMV infection together with the matching HLA type, the HLA type of each donor mattered for the analysis.

Results the study describes overall, beyond this receptor: In both this cohort and an independent cohort of several hundred donors, the cumulative frequency of public TCR beta family members distinguished carriers of CMV infection plus the relevant HLA type. The ex vivo response was dominated by HLA-C-restricted CMV-specific TCR beta clonotypes, which also provided the single most frequent clonotype in two of eight donors.

From its cysteine to its phenylalanine, the CDR3 spans 13 amino acids. Only CDR3 DNA remains: 39 bases, in frame from the first base. The CDR1 and CDR2 encoded by the germline V gene (reference sequence) are DFQATT and SNEGSKA. Trimming takes 0 bases from V and 9 bases from J, and the germline ends sit 11 bases apart. For sequencing, an Illumina HiSeq 1500 was employed. Through fastp at Q25 and MiXCR, TCRdb rebuilt clones from the public reads, retaining in-frame beta chains. Each entry is one CDR3 protein sequence, shown with its most common DNA and genes. Within this sample are roughly 990,000 distinct CDR3 sequences, with 30% to 40% of them counted one time only. The ten largest clones capture about 14% of the sample. Details on this clonotype: Its antigen remains unidentified. No per-base quality is available; no much larger clone lies one base away.

The treatment or condition label on this specimen signifies: in vitro stimulation with specific CMV peptide epitopes to enrich CMV-specific T cells. This specimen consisted of cultured CD8+ T cells from PBMCs, obtained from culture after CMV antigen stimulation. The origin of this receptor is a human donor in good health (CMV status not recorded). Some clones in this sample may be carry-over from other donors' samples. The sequence links TRBV20-1 to TRBJ2-2, with the D gene not confidently named. Here the CDR3 is given as CSARDRSVRELFF. The nucleotide sequence reads TGCAGTGCTAGAGATAGGTCGGTTAGGGAGCTGTTTTTT.